The 8 T cell receptor beta chains listed next were all sequenced from one sample in a study of blood T cell repertoires in COVID-19. Clones were read by immunoSEQ multiplex PCR, and TCRdb kept only the in-frame ones, dropping some. The table includes 25,000 to 35,000 clones, roughly 89% detected once. Material for sequencing was peripheral blood. Receptor source: a human donor with acute or convalescent COVID-19. The donor label of this sample is uncertain.

In DNA form, the CDR3 reads TGCGCCAGCAGCACCGGGACTACCCGCGGGACCGGGGAGCTGTTTTTT. Its protein is CASSTGTTRGTGELFF. The rearrangement links TRBV5-1 to TRBJ2-2; 7 bases line up with TRBD2. The CDR3 has 16 residues. Germline V lookup: CDR1 SGHRS, CDR2 YFSETQ. V shed 4 bases, J shed 5 bases, and the junction held 11 bases outside the gene matches.

This clone was seen once. The genes are TRBV4-3 and TRBJ2-3, with TRBD2 matching 7 bases. CDR3 length: 17 amino acids. CDR1 is LGHNA and CDR2 is YSLEER in the germline V gene. Unmatched junction bases numbered 12, after V lost 3 bases and J lost 3 bases. The CDR3 loop is CASSHGDPTSYTDTQYF. The CDR3 nucleotides read TGCGCCAGCAGCCATGGAGATCCGACTAGCTATACAGATACGCAGTATTTT.

This chain uses TRBV6-6 with TRBJ1-5; TRBD1 might be the D (5 bases). Germline CDR1 is MNHNY and CDR2 is SVGAGI (reference sequence). The CDR3 is 13 amino acids. The V and J ends lost 8 bases and 4 bases respectively, with 12 bases between them. The DNA of the CDR3 is TGTGCCAGCTACGGGCAGGGTAATCAGCCCCAGCATTTT. As protein: CASYGQGNQPQHF.

The rearrangement links TRBV11-2 to TRBJ2-7, with D tentatively TRBD2 (7 bases). This CDR3 has 15 amino acids. V lost 3 bases and J 5 bases, leaving 17 bases between the germline ends. Germline CDR1 is SGHAT and CDR2 is FQNNGV. This CDR3 reads CASSLEQGGLHEQYF. CDR3 DNA sequence: TGTGCCAGCAGCTTGGAACAGGGAGGGTTACACGAGCAGTACTTC.

The chain recombines TRBV19 with TRBJ2-1; weak D call: TRBD1 (5 bases). Germline assignment: CDR1 LNHDA and CDR2 SQIVND (reference sequence). There are 16 residues in the CDR3. Deletions cut 2 bases from V and 0 bases from J, with 11 bases between. The DNA of the CDR3 is TGTGCCAGTAGTATACCGCCTCAGGGCTCCTACAATGAGCAGTTCTTC. Its translation: CASSIPPQGSYNEQFF.

The J gene is TRBJ1-2, the V gene TRBV9, with TRBD1 matching 7 bases. The CDR3 is 16 amino acids. Trimming removed 4 bases from V and 0 bases from J; junction bases left unmatched: 9. Germline CDR1 reads SGDLS; CDR2 reads YYNGEE. The CDR3 spells CASSQTGYQANYGYTF. The CDR3 DNA is TGTGCCAGCAGCCAGACAGGGTATCAAGCTAACTATGGCTACACCTTC.

This chain links TRBV6-6 with TRBJ1-2; the D is unclear. Germline CDR1 reads MNHNY; CDR2 reads SVGAGI (reference sequence). Trimming left V 6 bases short and J 7 bases short, with 15 bases between. This CDR3 has 13 residues. CDR3 region: CASRPTVIGGYTF. CDR3 DNA sequence: TGTGCCAGCAGGCCAACGGTAATTGGTGGCTACACCTTC.

To note about this clone: The junction departs from the called germline gene at one end, perhaps through a read error. The CDR3 loop reads CARSSGLVNWASPTNTQYF. CDR3 nucleotides: TGTGCCAGAAGCTCAGGCCTGGTTAATTGGGCTAGCCCCACAAATACGCAGTATTTT. The chain uses TRBV5-3 and TRBJ2-3; TRBD2 is a possible D gene (5 bases). TRBV5-3 is placed among ORFs of uncertain function. The CDR3 runs to 19 residues.